The 29 T cell receptor beta chains in this list originate from one sample, sequenced in a study of shared clonotypes between healthy human individuals. The method was immunoSEQ multiplex PCR; TCRdb's version includes in-frame clones alone and lacks a portion of them. This sample has roughly 2,000,000 clones; around 93% occur once, and the top ten carry around 1.8%. Naive CD8 cells comprised CD45RO-negative, CCR7-positively selected cells, excluding terminally differentiated effector memory CD45RA+ cells. Sequencing used naive CD8+ T cells from PBMCs. These receptors were taken from a man aged 18 to 30 in good health. Some clones in this sample may be carry-over from other donors' samples.

The chain couples TRBV15 to TRBJ1-2; TRBD1 is a possible D gene (5 bases). Between the trimmed V and J ends, which lost 3 bases and 4 bases, there was a span of 12 bases. Germline assignment: CDR1 LNHNV and CDR2 YYDKDF (reference sequence). The CDR3 runs 14 residues. CDR3 residues: CATSSHDRPYGYTF. The CDR3 bases are TGTGCCACCAGCAGTCACGACAGACCCTATGGCTACACCTTC. The full variable domain, its missing parts supplied by reference TRBV15 and TRBJ1-2, is DAMVIQNPRYQVTQFGKPVTLSCSQTLNHNVMYWYQQKSSQAPKLLFHYYDKDFNNEADTPDNFQSRRPNTSFCFLDIRSPGLGDTAMYLCATSSHDRPYGYTFGSGTRLTVV.

The gene calls are TRBV4-1 and TRBJ2-5; a weak D match, TRBD1 (5 bases). From germline, CDR1 is MGHRA and CDR2 YSYEKL. Trimming shortened V by 4 bases and J by 5 bases, and 17 bases separated the two germline ends. The CDR3 is made up of 15 amino acids. The CDR3 DNA reads TGCGCCAGCAGCCTAGACGGCAGGGTCAGGGAGACCCAGTACTTC. The encoded protein is CASSLDGRVRETQYF.

V usage is TRBV19 and J usage is TRBJ2-5; D gene unclear. V was cut by 3 bases and J by 3 bases, with 8 bases left in between. This CDR3 has 13 amino acids. CDR1 LNHDA and CDR2 SQIVND come from the germline V gene (reference sequence). Written as DNA, the CDR3 is TGTGCCAGTAGTATGTACAGAAAAGAGACCCAGTACTTC. It encodes CASSMYRKETQYF.

The V call is TRBV4-3, the J call TRBJ2-3; 9 bases fit TRBD2. Germline CDR1 and CDR2: LGHNA and YSLEER. The J segment lost 5 bases and the V segment lost 2 bases, leaving 5 bases of the junction unmatched. The CDR3 extends over 15 amino acids. The CDR3 DNA is TGCGCCAGCAGCCAATCCCGCGGGAGGGGAGATACGCAGTATTTT. It codes for CASSQSRGRGDTQYF.

The chain joins TRBV7-7 to TRBJ2-1; D not resolved. The germline CDR1 and CDR2 sequences are SSHAT and FNYEAQ (reference sequence). Trimming took 3 bases from V and 0 from J, leaving 9 bases between them. CDR3 length: 15 amino acids. The CDR3 DNA sequence: TGTGCCAGCAGCTTCGACACCAGCTCCTACAATGAGCAGTTCTTC. Protein product: CASSFDTSSYNEQFF. Variable domain in full (rest from reference TRBV7-7 and TRBJ2-1): GAGVSQSPRYKVTKRGQDVTLRCDPISSHATLYWYQQALGQGPEFLTYFNYEAQPDKSGLPSDRFSAERPEGSISTLTIQRTEQRDSAMYRCASSFDTSSYNEQFFGPGTRLTVL.

This clone showed up just once. The rearrangement uses TRBV4-2 and TRBJ2-1; the match to TRBD2 covers 7 bases. Germline V gene sequence: CDR1 LGHNA, CDR2 YNFKEQ. V trimming: 3 bases; J trimming: 2 bases; junction bases outside the gene matches: 7. The CDR3 loop spans 16 amino acids. CDR3 protein: CASSQWWLAAYNEQFF. Here the CDR3 DNA reads TGTGCCAGCAGCCAGTGGTGGCTAGCGGCCTACAATGAGCAGTTCTTC.

As DNA, the CDR3 is TGTGCCAGCAGTGCGCTGGCAGGGGATTTGGTGAATAATTCACCCCTCCACTTT. The encoded protein is CASSALAGDLVNNSPLHF. The chain employs TRBV6-1 and TRBJ1-6, with D possibly TRBD1 on 6 matching bases. V was trimmed by 4 bases and J by 5 bases, leaving 21 bases between them. Germline assignment: CDR1 MNHNS and CDR2 SASEGT. The CDR3 spans 18 residues.

A note on this clone: Within the sample, other DNA sequences also encode this same CDR3. The rearrangement uses TRBV27 and TRBJ1-5; D call uncertain. The CDR3 length is 14 residues. CDR1 and CDR2 from the germline V gene are MNHEY and SMNVEV (reference sequence). The germline V and J ends were trimmed by 6 bases and 1 base, with 10 bases remaining between them. CDR3 protein: CASSLGRSNQPQHF. The CDR3 DNA reads TGTGCCAGCAGCCTCGGACGGAGCAATCAGCCCCAGCATTTT.

The genes are TRBV6-5 and TRBJ2-7; tentative D call: TRBD2 (6 bases). The CDR3 is made up of 15 amino acids. V lost 6 bases and J lost 5, with 20 bases in between. CDR1 MNHEY and CDR2 SVGAGI come from the germline V gene. The CDR3 coding sequence is TGTGCCAGCAGACCATTTACACCGGGAGATGACGAGCAGTACTTC. Protein: CASRPFTPGDDEQYF.

This chain joins TRBV28 and TRBJ2-2; no clear D gene. The CDR3 covers 16 residues. The V gene lost 1 base and the J gene lost 4 bases, with 13 bases spanning the gap. CDR1 and CDR2 from the germline V gene are MDHEN and SYDVKM. The CDR3 region is CASSLSGLWSTGELFF. In DNA, the CDR3 is TGTGCCAGCAGTTTATCTGGCTTGTGGAGCACCGGGGAGCTGTTTTTT.

This rearrangement joins TRBV4-1 to TRBJ2-7; tentatively, D is TRBD1 or TRBD2 (5 bases each). The CDR3 extends over 15 amino acids. CDR1 and CDR2 (germline): MGHRA, YSYEKL. The germline V and J ends were trimmed by 2 bases and 6 bases, with 17 bases remaining between them. The CDR3 reads CASSQSTGVRVEQYF. CDR3 bases: TGCGCCAGCAGCCAATCCACCGGGGTCAGGGTCGAGCAGTACTTC.

V and J are TRBV11-3 and TRBJ2-1, with D possibly called TRBD1 or TRBD2 (5 bases each). V dropped 1 base and J dropped 4 bases, with 17 bases sitting between them. The CDR3 is 17 amino acids. Germline lookup yields CDR1 SGHNT and CDR2 YENEEA. CDR3 protein: CASSLGPPGREYNEQFF. CDR3 in DNA: TGTGCCAGCAGCTTAGGTCCGCCGGGACGAGAATACAATGAGCAGTTCTTC.

This clone showed up just once. This chain joins TRBV5-1 and TRBJ2-7, with a tentative D call TRBD2 (6 bases). V lost 4 bases and J lost 2, with 19 bases in between. The CDR3 has 16 amino acids. Germline CDR1 reads SGHRS; CDR2 reads YFSETQ. CDR3: CASSLPRGAETYEQYF. CDR3 nucleotide sequence: TGCGCCAGCAGCCTCCCGCGGGGAGCGGAGACCTACGAGCAGTACTTC.

The V and J genes are TRBV5-4 and TRBJ1-1; tentatively, D is TRBD1 (6 bases). CDR1 is SGHNT and CDR2 is YYREEE in the germline V gene (reference sequence). This CDR3 contains 14 residues. V lost 0 bases, J lost 4 bases, and 10 bases lay in between. The DNA of the CDR3 is TGTGCCAGCAGCTTGGACCAGGGGTCCACTGAAGCTTTCTTT. It yields the protein CASSLDQGSTEAFF.

The chain couples TRBV5-8 to TRBJ1-1, with TRBD1 as a possible D gene (5 bases). The CDR3 has 18 residues. Trimming removed 0 bases from V and 0 bases from J, with 18 bases in between. In germline, CDR1 is SGHTS, CDR2 YDEGEE. The CDR3 bases are TGTGCCAGCAGCTTGGAAAACGGCTGGGGCACCATGAACACTGAAGCTTTCTTT. It codes for CASSLENGWGTMNTEAFF.

The chain carries TRBV5-4 and TRBJ2-7; maybe TRBD1 (6 bases). CDR1 and CDR2 (germline): SGHNT, YYREEE (reference sequence). Trimming stripped 3 bases from V and 1 base from J, with 11 bases between. This CDR3 contains 14 residues. The chain's CDR3 is CASSSYRDSYEQYF. The CDR3 nucleotides are TGTGCCAGCAGCTCCTACAGGGATTCCTACGAGCAGTACTTC.

This sequence joins TRBV27 and TRBJ2-7; D is possibly TRBD2 (6 bases). CDR1 and CDR2 from the germline V gene are MNHEY and SMNVEV (reference sequence). Trimming removed 5 bases from V and 7 bases from J, with 12 bases in between. The CDR3 extends over 12 amino acids. The CDR3 sequence is CASSPRGWEQYF. Written as DNA, the CDR3 is TGTGCCAGCAGTCCCCGGGGGTGGGAGCAGTACTTC.

The rearrangement uses TRBV28 and TRBJ2-7; 7 nucleotides line up with TRBD1. The CDR3 is 16 residues long. Trimming at V came to 7 bases and at J to 3 bases, leaving 15 bases not matched to a gene. In germline, CDR1 is MDHEN, CDR2 SYDVKM. The CDR3 reads CASTKFWGTADYEQYF. CDR3 sequence (DNA): TGTGCCAGCACTAAATTCTGGGGGACAGCGGACTACGAGCAGTACTTC.

The rearrangement uses TRBV6-1 and TRBJ2-5, with D perhaps matching TRBD1 (5 bases). The CDR3 is made up of 14 amino acids. CDR1 is MNHNS, CDR2 SASEGT, per germline. V gave up 8 bases and J gave up 5 bases, with 18 bases separating them. CDR3 region: CASSPRASKETQYF. DNA for the CDR3: TGTGCCAGCTCCCCCAGGGCCTCGAAGGAGACCCAGTACTTC.

The rearrangement links TRBV21-1 to TRBJ2-6; TRBD1 reflects the table's D call only, with no check against the DNA. TRBV21-1 counts as a pseudogene. The CDR3 spans 16 residues. The CDR3 nucleotides read TGTGCCAGCAGCAGCGACAGGGGCTCTGGGGCCAACGTCCTGACTTTC. It specifies CASSSDRGSGANVLTF.

The chain employs TRBV4-1 and TRBJ2-1; D may be TRBD1 (6 bases). The V end was cut by 3 bases, the J end by 6 bases, with 12 bases between. This CDR3 is 14 amino acids long. The germline V gene has CDR1 MGHRA and CDR2 YSYEKL. The CDR3: CASSHSEGGNEQFF. The CDR3 DNA sequence: TGCGCCAGCAGCCACAGCGAAGGGGGCAATGAGCAGTTCTTC.

The CDR3 DNA reads as TGTGCCAGCAGCCCTAGCGGGAGCGGGGATGAGCAGTTCTTC. Its protein is CASSPSGSGDEQFF. The rearrangement joins TRBV9 to TRBJ2-1, with 10 bases fitting TRBD2. Germline-derived CDR1 and CDR2 are SGDLS and YYNGEE. The V and J ends lost 4 bases and 8 bases, in that order; junction bases with no gene match: 6. The CDR3 extends over 14 amino acids.

The V call is TRBV7-8, the J call TRBJ2-7; perhaps D is TRBD1 or TRBD2 (6 bases each). CDR1 is SGHVS and CDR2 is FQNEAQ in the germline V gene. Trimming cost V 4 bases and J 0 bases, with 16 bases left between them. The CDR3 spans 16 residues. The CDR3 bases are TGTGCCAGCAGCTCCGCCCTAGGGGGGCTCTCCTACGAGCAGTACTTC. Amino acid sequence: CASSSALGGLSYEQYF. Variable domain in full (rest from reference TRBV7-8 and TRBJ2-7): GAGVSQSPRYKVAKRGQDVALRCDPISGHVSLFWYQQALGQGPEFLTYFQNEAQLDKSGLPSDRFFAERPEGSVSTLKIQRTQQEDSAVYLCASSSALGGLSYEQYFGPGTRLTVT.

The gene calls are TRBV6-4 and TRBJ2-6; D may match TRBD1 or TRBD2 (5 bases each). CDR1 MRHNA and CDR2 SNTAGT come from the germline V gene. Trimming removed 3 bases at V and 0 bases at J, with 12 bases between. The CDR3 length is 17 residues. DNA for the CDR3: TGTGCCAGCAGTGAGAGGGGACCCAACTCTGGGGCCAACGTCCTGACTTTC. It yields the protein CASSERGPNSGANVLTF.

V gene TRBV27 combines with J gene TRBJ1-1; D remains ambiguous. Germline values: CDR1 MNHEY, CDR2 SMNVEV (reference sequence). V lost 6 bases to trimming and J lost 0 bases, with 8 bases between them. The CDR3 spans 13 residues. The CDR3 spells CASRDSMNTEAFF. The CDR3 DNA reads TGTGCCAGCAGGGACTCAATGAACACTGAAGCTTTCTTT.

This chain links TRBV6-6 with TRBJ2-7, with no clear D. The ends were cut back, 0 bases at V and 3 bases at J, with 15 bases in the middle. There are 16 residues in the CDR3. In germline, CDR1 is MNHNY, CDR2 SVGAGI (reference sequence). CDR3 DNA: TGTGCCAGCAGTTACTCGTCGGGCCACCTATTCTACGAGCAGTACTTC. This sequence encodes CASSYSSGHLFYEQYF.

The chain recombines TRBV15 with TRBJ2-1, with TRBD2 matching 7 bases. The CDR3 loop spans 15 amino acids. In germline, CDR1 is LNHNV, CDR2 YYDKDF (reference sequence). V shed 3 bases, J shed 6 bases, and the junction held 8 bases outside the gene matches. The DNA for the CDR3 is TGTGCCACCAGCAGGGTGGGGGAGGGTACCAATGAGCAGTTCTTC. Protein product: CATSRVGEGTNEQFF.

This sequence joins TRBV2 and TRBJ2-1; TRBD2 matches at 7 bases. The junction had 3 bases not matched to a gene; V was cut back by 4 bases and J by 0 bases. There are 15 residues in the CDR3. CDR1 and CDR2 from the germline V gene are SNHLY and FYNNEI. CDR3 bases: TGTGCCAGCAGTGCAGCGGGGAACTCCTACAATGAGCAGTTCTTC. It yields the protein CASSAAGNSYNEQFF.

The CDR3 DNA reads TGTGCCAGTAGTATAGATCAAAACAGTTACGAGCAGTACTTC. As protein: CASSIDQNSYEQYF. This chain links TRBV19 with TRBJ2-7, with D hard to call. Germline V gives CDR1 LNHDA, CDR2 SQIVND (reference sequence). CDR3 length: 14 amino acids. Deletions cut 0 bases from V and 4 bases from J, with 10 bases between. The full variable domain, its missing parts supplied by reference TRBV19 and TRBJ2-7, is DGGITQSPKYLFRKEGQNVTLSCEQNLNHDAMYWYRQDPGQGLRLIYYSQIVNDFQKGDIAEGYSVSREKKESFPLTVTSAQKNPTAFYLCASSIDQNSYEQYFGPGTRLTVT.